The source of this TCR beta chain is a study of graft-versus-host responses after intestinal transplantation. Across the study: Each of the recipients got a multivisceral, liver-intestinal, or isolated intestinal transplant. General observations from the study: Peak levels of circulating GvH clones tracked with early post-transplant HvG declines. Individuals carrying graft-donor T cell macrochimerism showed high graft-versus-host to host-versus-graft clonal ratios in allografts. Ileal or blood samples showed some GvH clones first, and such clones were also found in recipient marrow.

Data came from immunoSEQ multiplex PCR; TCRdb stores just in-frame clones and leaves some out. The top ten clones hold around 0.2% of a sample with 35,000 to 50,000 clones, over 90% of them seen once. Comment on this clone: Its antigen is unidentified. In the same sample, other DNA sequences code for this CDR3.

V was pared by 0 bases and J by 2 bases, with 17 bases between. CDR3 length equals 18 residues. Germline CDR1 reads MGHRA; CDR2 reads YSYEKL. The TCR comes from a human donor who was the organ donor for an intestinal transplant. The rearrangement joins TRBV4-1 to TRBJ1-5; TRBD1 is a possible D gene (6 bases). The sample here was unstimulated CD8+ T cells sorted from spleen or lymph node cells, taken before transplant. CDR3 DNA: TGCGCCAGCAGCCAAGAACTCCCAGGGGTAGAAGGCAATCAGCCCCAGCATTTT. Protein: CASSQELPGVEGNQPQHF.